The rows below give T cell receptor beta chains drawn from one sample of a study of vaccination effects on CD4 cells after COVID-19. Some clones are missing from TCRdb's copy, which holds only in-frame ones; the method was immunoSEQ multiplex PCR. The data hold fewer than 80,000 clones, with 74% observed a single time. Their recognized antigens are unknown. The sample consisted of CD4+ T cells from PBMCs cultured with HCoV-229E spike peptides, taken after COVID-19 vaccination. These receptor sequences come from a human donor who received a COVID-19 vaccine. The CDR3 runs from the conserved cysteine through the conserved F or W. D genes are given only for firm matches. Size tells how often a clone was seen (once, few, many) or the class of an expanded clone, and some rows leave it out.

D | J | size | V | CDR3 | DNA
. | TRBJ1-5 | . | TRBV4-1 | CASSQDPTGPNQPQHF | TGCGCCAGCAGCCAAGACCCGACAGGCCCCAATCAGCCCCAGCATTTT
. | TRBJ1-6 | . | TRBV10-1 | CASRDGSSYNSPLHF | TGCGCCAGCAGGGACGGGAGCTCCTATAATTCACCCCTCCACTTT
. | TRBJ1-1 | . | TRBV18 | CASSQLGGVVDTEAFF | TGTGCCAGCTCACAACTTGGGGGCGTCGTGGACACTGAAGCTTTCTTT
. | TRBJ2-1 | . | TRBV6-6 | CASSNDRTRGYNEQFF | TGTGCCAGCAGTAACGACCGGACTCGGGGTTACAATGAGCAGTTCTTC
TRBD2 | TRBJ2-1 | . | TRBV24-1 | CATSDPPSGGVSYNEQFF | TGTGCCACCAGTGATCCCCCTAGCGGGGGCGTCTCCTACAATGAGCAGTTCTTC
. | TRBJ1-1 | once | TRBV5-8 | CASPQGLEFTDTEAFF | TGTGCCAGCCCACAAGGGCTCGAGTTCACGGACACTGAAGCTTTCTTT
. | TRBJ2-1 | . | TRBV9 | CASSVGWEELYNEQFF | TGTGCCAGCAGCGTAGGATGGGAAGAACTCTACAATGAGCAGTTCTTC
. | TRBJ2-3 | . | TRBV6-5 | CASRGDTQYF | TGTGCCAGCAGGGGAGATACGCAGTATTTT
. | TRBJ1-5 | . | TRBV5-1 | CASNAGSNQPQHF | TGCGCCAGCAACGCAGGGAGCAATCAGCCCCAGCATTTT
. | TRBJ1-2 | . | TRBV7-2 | CASSLRGGYGYTF | TGTGCCAGCAGCTTACGGGGTGGGTATGGCTACACCTTC
. | TRBJ2-2 | few | TRBV19 | CASSRARTGELFF | TGTGCCAGTAGCAGGGCGAGGACCGGGGAGCTGTTTTTT
. | TRBJ2-5 | . | TRBV27 | CASSPLGEGKETQYF | TGTGCCAGCAGCCCTTTGGGGGAAGGAAAAGAGACCCAGTACTTC
. | TRBJ2-1 | . | TRBV27 | CASSLSQSTYNEQFF | TGTGCCAGCAGTTTATCACAGTCGACTTACAATGAGCAGTTCTTC
. | TRBJ2-2 | . | TRBV27 | CASTFRDGGRGGELFF | TGTGCCAGCACCTTCCGGGACGGAGGACGAGGCGGGGAGCTGTTTTTT
. | TRBJ1-1 | . | TRBV6-5 | CASFDSRRQNTEAFF | TGTGCCAGCTTCGACTCAAGGAGACAAAACACTGAAGCTTTCTTT
. | TRBJ2-2 | few | TRBV6-2/TRBV6-3 | CASSAPQRYTGELFF | TGTGCCAGCAGTGCCCCTCAGCGTTACACCGGGGAGCTGTTTTTT
. | TRBJ1-1 | . | TRBV3-1/TRBV3-2 | CASKTQVENTEAFF | TGTGCCAGCAAAACACAGGTCGAGAACACTGAAGCTTTCTTT
. | TRBJ1-5 | few | TRBV2 | CASSFDSNQPQHF | TGTGCCAGCAGTTTCGACAGCAATCAGCCCCAGCATTTT
. | TRBJ2-6 | . | TRBV5-4 | CASSVQGSGANVLTF | TGTGCCAGCAGCGTACAGGGCTCTGGGGCCAACGTCCTGACTTTC
. | TRBJ1-5 | few | TRBV30 | CAWSLGRINQPQHF | TGTGCCTGGAGTCTGGGCCGGATCAATCAGCCCCAGCATTTT
. | TRBJ1-4 | . | TRBV27 | CASSNRGANEKLFF | TGTGCCAGCAGTAATCGGGGAGCTAATGAAAAACTGTTTTTT
. | TRBJ1-1 | . | TRBV12-5 | CASGSYANTEAFF | TGTGCTAGTGGTTCTTATGCAAACACTGAAGCTTTCTTT
. | TRBJ1-1 | . | TRBV30 | CAWSSKFEAFF | TGTGCCTGGAGTTCTAAGTTTGAAGCTTTCTTT
. | TRBJ1-2 | . | TRBV6-1 | CASSERPAVYYGYTF | TGTGCCAGCAGTGAACGCCCGGCAGTCTACTATGGCTACACCTTC
TRBD1 | TRBJ1-2 | . | TRBV29-1 | CSVETGGYGYTF | TGCAGCGTTGAGACAGGGGGCTATGGCTACACCTTC
. | TRBJ2-1 | . | TRBV6-1 | CASSEARTFPYNEQFF | TGTGCCAGCAGTGAAGCTCGGACATTCCCCTACAATGAGCAGTTCTTC
. | TRBJ1-2 | . | TRBV5-1 | CASRQEENNYGYTF | TGCGCCAGCAGACAGGAAGAGAATAACTATGGCTACACCTTC
TRBD2 | TRBJ2-5 | . | TRBV30 | CAWTIAPLNVAGGPKEETQYF | TGTGCCTGGACTATTGCCCCTCTGAATGTAGCGGGGGGGCCGAAGGAGGAGACCCAGTACTTC
. | TRBJ1-6 | few | TRBV3-1/TRBV3-2 | CASSQTGPSGSPLHF | TGTGCCAGCAGCCAAACAGGTCCTTCGGGTTCACCCCTCCACTTT
TRBD1 | TRBJ1-4 | . | TRBV6-5 | CASRTTGATNEKLFF | TGTGCCAGCAGAACTACAGGGGCAACTAATGAAAAACTGTTTTTT
. | TRBJ1-1 | . | TRBV6-2/TRBV6-3 | CASSSFRGERAFF | TGTGCCAGCAGTTCGTTTAGGGGAGAGCGAGCTTTCTTT
. | TRBJ1-1 | . | TRBV29-1 | CSVDAYPGAGTEAFF | TGCAGCGTCGACGCCTACCCGGGGGCAGGCACTGAAGCTTTCTTT
TRBD2 | TRBJ2-2 | . | TRBV5-6 | CASSRALRGGSGELFF | TGTGCCAGCAGCCGTGCATTGCGGGGGGGCTCCGGGGAGCTGTTTTTT
. | TRBJ2-2 | . | TRBV5-4 | CATAERTVGTGELFF | TGTGCCACAGCAGAGAGGACAGTGGGCACCGGGGAGCTGTTTTTT
. | TRBJ1-5 | . | TRBV19 | CASSILAGPSGQPQHF | TGTGCCAGTAGTATATTAGCGGGCCCCAGCGGTCAGCCCCAGCATTTT
. | TRBJ2-3 | once | TRBV2 | CASSRTDTQYF | TGTGCCAGCAGTCGCACAGATACGCAGTATTTT
. | TRBJ2-4 | . | TRBV7-9 | CASSLDVNIQYF | TGTGCCAGCAGCTTAGACGTAAACATTCAGTACTTC
. | TRBJ1-2 | . | TRBV7-3 | CASSLSFTPYYGYTF | TGTGCCAGCAGCTTAAGTTTCACACCATACTATGGCTACACCTTC
. | TRBJ2-3 | . | TRBV11-1 | CASSLGAGSTDTQYF | TGTGCCAGCAGCTTAGGTGCGGGTAGCACAGATACGCAGTATTTT
. | TRBJ2-5 | . | TRBV7-9 | CASSSGQWETQYF | TGTGCCAGCAGCTCAGGACAGTGGGAGACCCAGTACTTC
. | TRBJ2-5 | . | TRBV5-5 | CASSEQETQYF | TGTGCCAGCAGCGAACAAGAGACCCAGTACTTC
. | TRBJ2-2 | . | TRBV7-2 | CASSQLNTGELFF | TGTGCCAGCAGCCAATTAAACACCGGGGAGCTGTTTTTT
. | TRBJ1-4 | . | TRBV23-1 | CASSQSAGAAGEKLFF | TGCGCCAGCAGTCAATCGGCGGGGGCCGCGGGTGAAAAACTGTTTTTT
. | TRBJ2-5 | . | TRBV5-8 | CASPTWSGQETQYF | TGTGCCAGCCCCACGTGGAGCGGCCAAGAGACCCAGTACTTC
. | TRBJ2-2 | . | TRBV9 | CASSAEYGGLHPGELFF | TGTGCCAGCAGCGCCGAATATGGGGGCCTTCATCCCGGGGAGCTGTTTTTT
TRBD1 | TRBJ1-6 | . | TRBV2 | CASSRTGNSPLHF | TGTGCCAGCAGTCGGACAGGGAACTCACCCCTCCACTTT
. | TRBJ1-6 | few | TRBV18 | CASSREQGGDSPLHF | TGTGCCAGCTCACGGGAACAGGGAGGAGATTCACCCCTCCACTTT
. | TRBJ2-5 | . | TRBV3-1/TRBV3-2 | CASSQGPGKTQYF | TGTGCCAGCAGCCAAGGACCGGGAAAGACCCAGTACTTC
TRBD1 | TRBJ1-3 | few | TRBV30 | CAWRKGQGASSGNTIYF | TGTGCCTGGAGGAAGGGACAGGGGGCATCGTCTGGAAACACCATATATTTT
. | TRBJ1-3 | . | TRBV5-1 | CASRPLGGALGNTIYF | TGCGCCAGCAGACCTCTGGGGGGGGCGCTTGGAAACACCATATATTTT
. | TRBJ2-2 | . | TRBV28 | CASVRQGKSGELFF | TGTGCCAGCGTAAGGCAGGGTAAATCCGGGGAGCTGTTTTTT
. | TRBJ1-2 | . | TRBV24-1 | CATSEWGSYGYTF | TGTGCCACCAGTGAGTGGGGCAGCTATGGCTACACCTTC
. | TRBJ1-5 | . | TRBV4-1 | CASSRKNSGTGGGEPQHF | TGCGCCAGCAGCCGAAAAAACTCCGGGACTGGGGGGGGTGAGCCCCAGCATTTT